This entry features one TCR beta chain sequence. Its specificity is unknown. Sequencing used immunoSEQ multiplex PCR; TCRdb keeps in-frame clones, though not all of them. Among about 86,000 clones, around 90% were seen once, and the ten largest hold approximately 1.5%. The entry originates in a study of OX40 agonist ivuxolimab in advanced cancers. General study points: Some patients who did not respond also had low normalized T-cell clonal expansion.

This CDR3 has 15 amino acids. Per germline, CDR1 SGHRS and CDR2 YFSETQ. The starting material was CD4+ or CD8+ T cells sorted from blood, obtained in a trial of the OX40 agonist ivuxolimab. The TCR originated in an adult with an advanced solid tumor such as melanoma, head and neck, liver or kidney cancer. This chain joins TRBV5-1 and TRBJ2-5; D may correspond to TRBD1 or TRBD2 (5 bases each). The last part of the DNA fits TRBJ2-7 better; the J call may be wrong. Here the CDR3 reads CASRPNLGTNYEQYF. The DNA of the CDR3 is TGCGCCAGCAGACCGAACCTGGGGACGAATTACGAGCAGTACTTC.